One and the same sample provided the 27 T cell receptor beta chains below, sequenced in a study of T cells in Graves' hyperthyroidism and ophthalmopathy. Amplified TCR beta CDR3 regions derived from RNA transcripts. HTBI primers were employed in a first-round RT-PCR of the TCR CDR3. TCRdb re-called the multiplex PCR reads with MiXCR, one entry per CDR3 protein. The data show around 690,000 distinct CDR3 sequences, around a sixth seen once. The sequencing input was blood. The receptors originated from a middle-aged man with Graves' hyperthyroidism.

This clonotype has just a few counts. The chain has TRBV10-1 and TRBJ2-2; the match to TRBD2 covers 14 bases. Germline-derived CDR1 and CDR2 are WNHNN and SYGVQD (reference sequence). Unmatched junction bases numbered 5, after V lost 3 bases and J lost 5 bases. CDR3 length: 17 amino acids. The CDR3 DNA reads as TGCGCCAGCAGTGACCCGGGACTAGCGGGAGATACCGGGGAGCTGTTTTTT. Translation: CASSDPGLAGDTGELFF.

This clonotype was seen a few times. The gene calls are TRBV13 and TRBJ2-7; perhaps TRBD2 as D (6 bases). From germline, CDR1 is PRHDT and CDR2 FYEKMQ (reference sequence). Trimming left V 5 bases short and J 2 bases short, with 22 bases between. This CDR3 comprises 17 residues. The DNA of the CDR3 is TGTGCCAGCAGCCCTCCGGGACTCCCGGGGCAGACCTACGAGCAGTACTTC. Amino acid sequence: CASSPPGLPGQTYEQYF. The full variable domain, with the rest looked up from reference TRBV13 and TRBJ2-7, is AAGVIQSPRHLIKEKRETATLKCYPIPRHDTVYWYQQGPGQDPQFLISFYEKMQSDKGSIPDRFSAQQFSDYHSELNMSSLELGDSALYFCASSPPGLPGQTYEQYFGPGTRLTVT.

V is TRBV19 and J is TRBJ2-3, with a weak D call TRBD1 (5 bases). The germline gives CDR1 LNHDA, CDR2 SQIVND (reference sequence). The CDR3 length is 15 residues. V dropped 4 bases and J dropped 0 bases, with 11 bases sitting between them. The DNA of the CDR3 is TGTGCCAGTAGTAGTAAAGGACACAGCACAGATACGCAGTATTTT. Protein sequence: CASSSKGHSTDTQYF.

The chain employs TRBV27 and TRBJ1-1; tentative D call: TRBD1 (5 bases). The V gene's germline CDR1 is MNHEY and CDR2 SMNVEV (reference sequence). The CDR3 contains 14 residues. V lost 5 bases and J lost 7, with 17 bases in between. CDR3 sequence reads: CASSPLTVRNEAFF. In DNA, the CDR3 is TGTGCCAGCAGTCCCCTGACAGTCCGTAATGAAGCTTTCTTT.

The sample holds a few counts of this clonotype. The V and J genes are TRBV24-1 and TRBJ2-1; TRBD2 matches at 12 bases. With V trimmed by 4 bases and J by 9 bases, 6 bases remained unmatched. CDR1 and CDR2 from the germline V gene are KGHDR and SFDVKD. The CDR3 is made up of 15 amino acids. This CDR3 reads CATSDPTSGSTEQFF. CDR3 nucleotides: TGTGCCACCAGTGACCCGACTAGCGGGAGCACTGAGCAGTTCTTC.

Worth noting for this clonotype: The limits of the CDR3 on the DNA are not certain, so only TCRdb's listed CDR3 is given. The rearrangement uses TRBV12-3 or TRBV12-4 and TRBJ1-5; TRBD1, the D gene given by the table, was not confirmed from the DNA. 16 amino acids form the CDR3, both terminal residues included. The CDR3 here is CASSLNRAPEVLHQHF.

The sample holds many counts of this clonotype. The rearrangement links TRBV12-3 or TRBV12-4 to TRBJ1-5; D remains unclear. This CDR3 is 15 amino acids long. V was shortened by 2 bases and J by 10 bases, with 18 bases between the two germline ends. The DNA of the CDR3 is TGTGCCAGCAGTTTATTAGCCTTCGACGCTCCCCCCCAGCATTTT. This translates into CASSLLAFDAPPQHF.

This clonotype was counted only a few times. The J gene is TRBJ2-3, the V gene TRBV20-1; possible D gene TRBD2, 6 bases. Germline V gene data show CDR1 as DFQATT and CDR2 as SNEGSKA (reference sequence). Trimming removed 3 bases at V and 4 bases at J, with 14 bases between. The CDR3 loop spans 14 amino acids. The CDR3 protein is CSARITGAPDTQYF. CDR3 coding DNA: TGCAGTGCTAGGATTACGGGAGCCCCAGATACGCAGTATTTT.

This clonotype was found once. The CDR3 DNA reads TGTGCATCCCCGGCGGGGGGCAGAGATTCCTACGAGCAGTACTTC. Translation: CASPAGGRDSYEQYF. The rearrangement joins TRBV12-5 to TRBJ2-7; 8 positions agree with TRBD2. The CDR3 consists of 15 residues. Germline-derived CDR1 and CDR2 are LGHNT and FRNRAP.

This clonotype was seen ten or more times. The chain carries TRBV24-1 and TRBJ2-1, with no clear D. Trimming left V 1 base short and J 10 bases short, with 7 bases between. The CDR3 has 12 residues. Looked up from germline, CDR1 is KGHDR and CDR2 is SFDVKD. The CDR3 reads CATSDFHQEQFF. For the CDR3, the DNA is TGTGCCACCAGTGATTTTCATCAGGAGCAGTTCTTC.

A few counts support this clonotype. The V call is TRBV29-1, the J call TRBJ1-5, with 8 positions matching TRBD1. This CDR3 has 13 residues. Germline values: CDR1 SQVTM, CDR2 ANQGSEA. Losses at the gene ends were 5 bases for V and 4 bases for J; bases not matched to a gene: 4. The CDR3 sequence is CSVRTGRNQPQHF. The CDR3 DNA sequence: TGCAGCGTTCGGACAGGGCGGAATCAGCCCCAGCATTTT.

In its sample, this clonotype was seen many times. V usage is TRBV30 and J usage is TRBJ2-5; D not certain. V was shortened by 0 bases and J by 7 bases, with 6 bases between the two germline ends. Germline CDR1 reads GTSNPN; CDR2 reads SVGIG (reference sequence). CDR3 length: 11 residues. CDR3 loop: CAWSVLGTQYF. As DNA, the CDR3 is TGTGCCTGGAGTGTTCTGGGGACCCAGTACTTC.

The chain links TRBV3-1 to TRBJ1-1, with 7 bases aligning to TRBD2. The J call is doubtful: the DNA matches TRBJ2-2 better. CDR3 length: 14 amino acids. Looked up from germline, CDR1 is LGHDT and CDR2 is YNNKEL (reference sequence). The CDR3 nucleotides read TGTGCCAGCAGCCTGCAGACTAGCTCCAGGAAGCTGTTTTTT. Its protein product is CASSLQTSSRKLFF.

This chain connects TRBV5-1 to TRBJ2-5; D is perhaps TRBD1 (6 bases). Germline values: CDR1 SGHRS, CDR2 YFSETQ. V lost 4 bases and J 4 bases, leaving 20 bases between the germline ends. This CDR3 has 16 residues. The CDR3 spells CASSRGQLTYRETQYF. CDR3 coding DNA: TGCGCCAGCAGCCGTGGACAGCTTACTTACCGAGAGACCCAGTACTTC.

This chain joins TRBV2 and TRBJ2-5, with 7 bases identical to TRBD2. The CDR3 runs to 14 residues. The germline V gene encodes CDR1 SNHLY and CDR2 FYNNEI. The V and J ends lost 6 bases and 5 bases, in that order; junction bases with no gene match: 9. CDR3 sequence reads: CASSEGRGGETQYF. The CDR3 bases are TGTGCCAGCAGCGAGGGACGGGGAGGGGAGACCCAGTACTTC.

The chain links TRBV6-1 to TRBJ2-5; no definite D call. The CDR3 has 12 amino acids. Per the germline V gene, CDR1 is MNHNS and CDR2 is SASEGT. The V gene lost 5 bases and the J gene lost 4 bases, with 8 bases spanning the gap. The CDR3 DNA is TGTGCCAGCAGTCAGCCCTTAGAGACCCAGTACTTC. This encodes CASSQPLETQYF.

This clonotype was recorded at least ten times. The V call is TRBV10-3, the J call TRBJ2-7; 12 bases align to TRBD2. Germline values: CDR1 ENHRY, CDR2 SYGVKD. J was trimmed by 2 bases and V by 6 bases; bases with no gene match: 8. CDR3 length: 16 amino acids. CDR3 sequence (DNA): TGTGCCATCAGGGCACCGACTAGCGGGGGAGCCTACGAGCAGTACTTC. Protein product: CAIRAPTSGGAYEQYF.

This clonotype was observed a handful of times. A far bigger clonotype differs at one base, so this is likely a read error. The V call is TRBV27, the J call TRBJ1-1; D unclear. The CDR3 is 13 amino acids. Germline V gives CDR1 MNHEY, CDR2 SMNVEV (reference sequence). Trimming pared 2 bases from V and 2 bases from J, leaving 6 bases between. The CDR3 nucleotides are TGTGCCAGCAGTTTAACAGACAACACTGAAGCTTTCTTT. Its translation is CASSLTDNTEAFF.

Ten or more counts support this clonotype. The J gene is TRBJ2-1, the V gene TRBV10-3, with D perhaps matching TRBD1 (5 bases). This CDR3 is 16 amino acids long. The germline V and J ends were trimmed by 4 bases and 0 bases, with 13 bases remaining between them. The germline CDR1 and CDR2 sequences are ENHRY and SYGVKD. This CDR3 is CAISAQGLSSYNEQFF. In DNA, the CDR3 is TGTGCCATCAGTGCTCAGGGCTTAAGCTCCTACAATGAGCAGTTCTTC.

This clonotype has ten or more counts. The chain uses TRBV27 and TRBJ2-3, with 11 bases fitting TRBD2. Germline lookup yields CDR1 MNHEY and CDR2 SMNVEV (reference sequence). The CDR3 consists of 17 residues. V trimming: 7 bases; J trimming: 7 bases; junction bases outside the gene matches: 16. The CDR3 nucleotides are TGTGCCAGCACCCCTCTAACTAGCGGGGGCGACATTTATACGCAGTATTTT. Translation: CASTPLTSGGDIYTQYF.

The J gene is TRBJ2-7, the V gene TRBV6-2 or TRBV6-3; D unresolved. The germline gives CDR1 MNHEY, CDR2 SVGEGT. CDR3 length: 11 amino acids. The V gene lost 6 bases and the J gene lost 4 bases, with 7 bases spanning the gap. The CDR3 protein is CASRLFYEQYF. CDR3 bases: TGTGCCAGCAGACTCTTTTACGAGCAGTACTTC.

In this sample, this clonotype turned up a few times. Here the CDR3 omits its conserved ending phenylalanine or tryptophan, so a read error is the likely source. The chain recombines TRBV13 with TRBJ1-4, with 7 nucleotides matching TRBD1. Trimming cost V 3 bases and J 6 bases; bases outside gene matches: 10. From germline, CDR1 is PRHDT and CDR2 FYEKMQ (reference sequence). The CDR3 sequence is 16 residues long. CDR3 loop: CASSFTGDPQDEKLFC. DNA for the CDR3: TGTGCCAGCAGCTTTACAGGGGACCCCCAGGATGAAAAACTGTTTTGT.

This clonotype was counted many times. The chain is built from TRBV10-3 and TRBJ1-1, with 8 bases matching TRBD1. The V segment lost 6 bases and the J segment 1 base; nucleotides outside the gene matches: 4. Germline CDR1 and CDR2: ENHRY and SYGVKD. This CDR3 is 14 amino acids long. The CDR3 DNA sequence: TGTGCCATCAGCGACAGGGGTTCGAACACTGAAGCTTTCTTT. It specifies CAISDRGSNTEAFF.

This clonotype showed up many times. V gene TRBV7-8 combines with J gene TRBJ1-1; 8 bases fit TRBD1. The germline gives CDR1 SGHVS, CDR2 FQNEAQ. The V gene end was trimmed by 5 bases and the J gene end by 3 bases; junction bases not matched to a gene: 11. The CDR3 is made up of 16 amino acids. CDR3 nucleotide sequence: TGTGCCAGCAGCCAATTTACAGGGGGACGGGACACTGAAGCTTTCTTT. Residues: CASSQFTGGRDTEAFF.

The chain recombines TRBV9 with TRBJ2-1; 13 bases line up with TRBD2. Germline V gene lookup returns CDR1 SGDLS and CDR2 YYNGEE. V trimming: 3 bases; J trimming: 10 bases; junction bases outside the gene matches: 7. This CDR3 has 15 amino acids. CDR3 amino acids: CASSAGGTSGKEQFF. CDR3 DNA: TGTGCCAGCAGCGCAGGCGGGACTAGCGGGAAGGAGCAGTTCTTC.

This clonotype was counted ten times or more. The rearrangement joins TRBV6-1 to TRBJ1-6, with D uncertain. Germline assignment: CDR1 MNHNS and CDR2 SASEGT. The length of the CDR3 is 13 residues. Trimming removed 7 bases from V and 7 bases from J, with 11 bases in between. As DNA, the CDR3 is TGTGCCAGCACAGGACGGTCAAATTCACCCCTCCACTTT. Its protein is CASTGRSNSPLHF.

Many counts were recorded for this clonotype. The J gene is TRBJ2-3, the V gene TRBV28; 7 bases are a match to TRBD2. The CDR3 contains 15 residues. Germline CDR1 MDHEN, CDR2 SYDVKM. Unmatched junction bases numbered 5, after V lost 2 bases and J lost 3 bases. The CDR3 loop is CASSLRREITDTQYF. In DNA, the CDR3 is TGTGCCAGCAGTTTACGGCGGGAGATTACAGATACGCAGTATTTT.